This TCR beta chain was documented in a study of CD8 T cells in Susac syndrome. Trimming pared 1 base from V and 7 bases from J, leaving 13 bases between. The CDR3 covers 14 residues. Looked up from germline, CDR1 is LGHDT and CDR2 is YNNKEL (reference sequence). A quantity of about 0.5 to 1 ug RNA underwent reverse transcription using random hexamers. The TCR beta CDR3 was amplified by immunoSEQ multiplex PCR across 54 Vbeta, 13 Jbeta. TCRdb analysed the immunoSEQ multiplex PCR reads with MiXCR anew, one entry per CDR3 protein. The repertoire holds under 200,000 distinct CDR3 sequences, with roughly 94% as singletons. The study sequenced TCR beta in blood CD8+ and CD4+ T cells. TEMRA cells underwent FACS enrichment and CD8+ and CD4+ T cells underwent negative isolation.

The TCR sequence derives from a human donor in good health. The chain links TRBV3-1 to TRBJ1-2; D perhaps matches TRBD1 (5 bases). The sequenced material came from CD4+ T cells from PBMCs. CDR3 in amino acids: CASSQGKDITGYTF. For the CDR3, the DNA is TGTGCCAGCAGCCAAGGGAAGGACATCACTGGCTACACCTTC.